The 3 T cell receptor beta chains presented below share a single source sample, sequenced in a study of blood T cell repertoires in COVID-19. The repertoire was sequenced with immunoSEQ multiplex PCR; TCRdb's copy has only in-frame clones and lacks some. Seen here are 300,000 to 350,000 clones, roughly nine tenths observed once, and the top ten hold more than 1%. Material for sequencing was PBMCs or T cells enriched from blood (not recorded which). The receptors shown here come from a woman aged 25 to 39 who had recovered from COVID-19.

The gene calls are TRBV7-9 and TRBJ1-5; the match to TRBD1 covers 10 bases. Germline V CDR1 and CDR2: SEHNR, FQNEAQ (reference sequence). The J segment lost 5 bases and the V segment lost 5 bases, leaving 9 bases of the junction unmatched. CDR3 size: 16 residues. The CDR3 coding sequence is TGTGCCAGCAGCCGAGAGGCCGGGACAGGGGATCAGCCCCAGCATTTT. This sequence encodes CASSREAGTGDQPQHF.

The chain uses TRBV4-3 and TRBJ1-3; D is unresolved. V was shortened by 0 bases and J by 0 bases, with 6 bases between the two germline ends. CDR3 length: 15 residues. Germline-derived CDR1 and CDR2 are LGHNA and YSLEER. CDR3 residues: CASSQDASSGNTIYF. The CDR3 DNA follows: TGCGCCAGCAGCCAAGATGCGAGCTCTGGAAACACCATATATTTT.

The chain combines TRBV19 with TRBJ1-1; D gene uncertain. The CDR3 has 13 residues. Germline V gene data show CDR1 as LNHDA and CDR2 as SQIVND (reference sequence). V gave up 3 bases and J gave up 3 bases, with 8 bases separating them. CDR3 bases: TGTGCCAGTAGTATTGGAGGCGACACTGAAGCTTTCTTT. Protein product: CASSIGGDTEAFF.